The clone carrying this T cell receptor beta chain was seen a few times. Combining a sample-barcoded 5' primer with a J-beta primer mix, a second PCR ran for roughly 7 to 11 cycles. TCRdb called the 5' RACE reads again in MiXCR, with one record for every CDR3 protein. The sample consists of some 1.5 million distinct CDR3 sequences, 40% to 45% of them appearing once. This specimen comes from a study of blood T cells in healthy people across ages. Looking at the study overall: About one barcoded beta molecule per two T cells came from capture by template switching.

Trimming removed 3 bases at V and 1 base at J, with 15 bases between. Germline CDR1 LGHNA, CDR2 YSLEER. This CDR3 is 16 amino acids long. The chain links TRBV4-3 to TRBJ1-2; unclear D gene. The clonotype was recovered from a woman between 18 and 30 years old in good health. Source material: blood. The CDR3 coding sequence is TGCGCCAGCAGCCATCCCGGGAAGGGTCGTAACTATGGCTACACCTTC. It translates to CASSHPGKGRNYGYTF.